The 10 T cell receptor beta chains reported below all come from one sample, sequenced in a study of shared clonotypes between healthy human individuals. Produced via immunoSEQ multiplex PCR; TCRdb's table is partial and in-frame only. The sample has some 2,500,000 clones, roughly 90% seen once. Sequenced sample: naive CD4+ T cells from PBMCs. Subset: CD45RA+ positively selected. These receptors all come from a man aged 18-30 years in good health. Some clones in this sample may be carry-over from other donors' samples.

This clone was seen only a few times. Other DNA sequences in the sample encode the same CDR3. The chain recombines TRBV2 with TRBJ1-5, with D hard to call. Trimming shortened V by 3 bases and J by 5 bases, and 11 bases separated the two germline ends. The CDR3 totals 14 residues. Germline CDR1 SNHLY, CDR2 FYNNEI. The CDR3 loop is CASSERTEDQPQHF. Written as DNA, the CDR3 is TGTGCCAGCAGTGAGAGGACCGAAGATCAGCCCCAGCATTTT.

The chain couples TRBV7-2 to TRBJ1-3; 7 bases map to TRBD1. The J segment lost 5 bases and the V segment lost 5 bases, leaving 6 bases of the junction unmatched. The CDR3 spans 14 residues. Germline values: CDR1 SGHTA, CDR2 FQGNSA. This chain's CDR3 is CASSPRQGRNTIYF. The CDR3 bases are TGTGCCAGCAGCCCCCGACAGGGTCGAAACACCATATATTTT.

The chain joins TRBV5-4 to TRBJ1-1; the match to TRBD1 covers 9 bases. The CDR3 has 14 amino acids. V trimming: 4 bases; J trimming: 5 bases; junction bases outside the gene matches: 6. The germline V gene has CDR1 SGHNT and CDR2 YYREEE (reference sequence). This CDR3 reads CASSQDRGRTEAFF. The CDR3 nucleotides are TGTGCCAGCAGCCAGGACAGGGGTCGAACTGAAGCTTTCTTT.

The chain uses TRBV5-1 and TRBJ2-3; perhaps TRBD2 as D (6 bases). The CDR3 consists of 13 residues. V was cut by 4 bases and J by 8 bases, with 14 bases left in between. The germline V gene encodes CDR1 SGHRS and CDR2 YFSETQ. The DNA of the CDR3 is TGCGCCAGCAGCCCTCTGGGAGGCGCTACGCAGTATTTT. The encoded protein is CASSPLGGATQYF.

The J gene is TRBJ2-7, the V gene TRBV5-1, with D perhaps TRBD1 (5 bases). Germline values: CDR1 SGHRS, CDR2 YFSETQ. The V end lost 5 bases, the J end lost 1 base, and 16 bases lay between the germline ends. The length of the CDR3 is 15 residues. CDR3 sequence reads: CASRMQGEASYEQYF. In DNA form, the CDR3 reads TGCGCCAGCAGGATGCAGGGTGAGGCGTCCTACGAGCAGTACTTC.

The chain has TRBV28 and TRBJ1-4; no firm D call. Trimming cost V 4 bases and J 4 bases, with 10 bases left between them. The CDR3 is 14 amino acids. Germline V lookup: CDR1 MDHEN, CDR2 SYDVKM. The CDR3 DNA reads TGTGCCAGCAGTTCCCCAGGAGGTAATGAAAAACTGTTTTTT. Residues: CASSSPGGNEKLFF.

V usage is TRBV5-5 and J usage is TRBJ2-7; maybe TRBD1 (6 bases). The CDR3 totals 15 residues. CDR1 and CDR2 from the germline V gene are SGHKS and YYEKEE (reference sequence). Trimming stripped 6 bases from V and 0 bases from J, with 16 bases between. The CDR3 DNA follows: TGTGCCAGCACCATTCAGGGGACGAGCTCCTACGAGCAGTACTTC. This codes for CASTIQGTSSYEQYF.

CDR3 in amino acids: CASSLEPDSYEQYF. The CDR3 bases are TGCGCCAGCAGCTTGGAACCAGACTCCTACGAGCAGTACTTC. The chain is built from TRBV5-1 and TRBJ2-7; D is unresolved. Trimming took 0 bases from V and 0 from J, leaving 7 bases between them. The CDR3 runs to 14 residues. Germline-derived CDR1 and CDR2 are SGHRS and YFSETQ.

The rearrangement uses TRBV27 and TRBJ2-6; TRBD1 might be the D (6 bases). The germline V gene has CDR1 MNHEY and CDR2 SMNVEV (reference sequence). Trimming took 5 bases from V and 2 from J, leaving 10 bases between them. This CDR3 is built from 15 residues. CDR3 residues: CASSGTSTGANVLTF. The CDR3 DNA reads as TGTGCCAGCAGTGGGACATCGACTGGGGCCAACGTCCTGACTTTC.

The genes are TRBV11-2 and TRBJ1-1; 9 bases are a match to TRBD1. This CDR3 is built from 15 residues. CDR1 and CDR2 (germline): SGHAT, FQNNGV. The J segment lost 3 bases and the V segment lost 5 bases, leaving 7 bases of the junction unmatched. The CDR3 sequence is CASSLRTGVYTEAFF. Written as DNA, the CDR3 is TGTGCCAGCAGCCTCCGGACAGGGGTATACACTGAAGCTTTCTTT.